Detailed here is one T cell receptor (beta chain). No antigen is known for it. This entry comes from a study of blood T cells in healthy people across ages. Points from the study as a whole: A roughly linear age-dependent decrease characterized TCR beta diversity per million T cells. Diversity was estimated from one million T cells, and these estimates were considered underestimates. PBMCs went unsorted, and a conclusive naive versus antigen-experienced comparison was therefore prevented.

Primers used in a second PCR of about 7 to 12 cycles were a sample-barcoded 5' primer and a J-beta primer mix. TCRdb fed the 5' RACE reads into MiXCR, producing one record per CDR3 protein. The sample records roughly 800,000 distinct CDR3 sequences, nearly 60% being singletons. Germline V gene lookup returns CDR1 ENHRY and CDR2 SYGVKD. CDR3 length equals 14 residues. V was trimmed by 3 bases and J by 4 bases, leaving 9 bases between them. This chain connects TRBV10-3 to TRBJ2-2, with unresolved D. The clonotype originates from a man under 40 in good health. Sequenced sample: blood. The CDR3 DNA is TGTGCCATCAGTGATAGGGAAGTCACCGGGGAGCTGTTTTTT. The encoded protein is CAISDREVTGELFF.